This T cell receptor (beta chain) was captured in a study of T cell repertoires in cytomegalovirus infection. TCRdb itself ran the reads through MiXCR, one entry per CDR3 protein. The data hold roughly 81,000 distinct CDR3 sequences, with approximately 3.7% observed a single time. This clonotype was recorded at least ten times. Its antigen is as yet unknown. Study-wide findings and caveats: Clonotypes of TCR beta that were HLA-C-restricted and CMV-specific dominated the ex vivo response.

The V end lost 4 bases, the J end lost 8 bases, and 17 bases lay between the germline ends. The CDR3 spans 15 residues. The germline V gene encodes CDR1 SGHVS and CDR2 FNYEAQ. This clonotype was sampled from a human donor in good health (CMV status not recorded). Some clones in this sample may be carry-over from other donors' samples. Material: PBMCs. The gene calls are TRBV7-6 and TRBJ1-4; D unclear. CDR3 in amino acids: CASSSLVGISEKLFF. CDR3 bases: TGTGCCAGCAGCTCTCTTGTCGGGATCAGCGAAAAACTGTTTTTT.